Described below is a single T cell receptor (beta chain) sequence and its context. No antigen is known for it. Method: immunoSEQ multiplex PCR; TCRdb's copy keeps in-frame clones and lacks some. The sample yields about 170,000 clones, about 96% seen once. The CDR3 contains 16 residues. The ends lost 1 base at V and 4 bases at J; junction bases unmatched: 4. Germline-derived CDR1 and CDR2 are SGHVS and FNYEAQ. The sample is drawn from a study of cytomegalovirus exposure and HLA in healthy donors. Regarding the study as a whole: In a later analysis, first-cohort TCR clusters were found to tend to co-occur in the 120 validation repertoires.

This clonotype was obtained from a woman aged 18-29 years in good health and CMV-seronegative. Sequencing used PBMCs. The V gene is TRBV7-6, the J gene TRBJ2-2; 9 bases align to TRBD1. CDR3 coding DNA: TGTGCCAGCAGCTTAGTTGGACAGGGGTCCACCGGGGAGCTGTTTTTT. This encodes CASSLVGQGSTGELFF.